This TCR beta chain was profiled in a study of blood T cells in healthy people across ages (dated by TCRdb to about 2015). For the wider study: In model experiments, template switching captured roughly one uniquely barcoded TCR beta cDNA molecule for every two T cells. Using deep sequencing normalized with unique cDNA molecular identifiers, the study measured how TCR beta repertoire diversity changes with age. The donors were divided into four age groups: young (average around 17 years), middle-aged (approximately 39), aged (about 62) and long-lived (around 80). To avoid experimental bias, donors of different ages were distributed randomly across sequencing lanes. The study analyzed two additional independent replicas of 1 million unique cDNA reads from the same blood draw for two donors, one aged 18 to 30 and one aged 80 or older. The paper as a whole reports these results and caveats: The percentage of naive T cells measured by flow cytometry correlated strongly with observed TCR beta diversity. Conclusive comparison of naive and antigen-experienced compartments was prevented by the profiling of bulk unsorted PBMCs. Because the CMV infection status of the donors was unknown, age-related changes in expanded clonotypes may potentially have been confounded. Compared with the aged group, the long-lived group had more naive CD4+ T cells, fewer expanded clones and increased TCR diversity, a pattern suggesting age selection. Observed TCR beta diversity per million T cells fell roughly linearly with age, and a significant reduction was already apparent by age about 36. Estimates of total diversity based on one million sequenced T cells were considered lower bounds and underestimates.

The germline ends are 9 bases apart after V is trimmed by 2 bases and J by 0 bases. CDR1 is given as SGDLS and CDR2 as YYNGEE, both from the germline V gene. Spanning cysteine to phenylalanine, the CDR3 consists of 15 amino acids. The kept DNA is CDR3 alone, 45 bases in frame from the first base. Systemically healthy Caucasian individuals from Russia, about 38 in total and aged about 6 to 100 years, were included as donors. Each donor gave about 9.2 milliliters of peripheral blood, drawn into EDTA-treated Vacutainer tubes. Ficoll-Paque density-gradient centrifugation was used to isolate PBMCs, with at least 6.5 million per sample. Total RNA was extracted from PBMCs with Trizol reagent, with at least 6 micrograms obtained per sample. Naive CD45RAhigh/CD27high T cell percentages were measured by flow cytometry on a PBMC aliquot from every donor. Libraries were built with 5' RACE. Sequencing instrument: Illumina HiSeq 2500. A second roughly 7 to 11 cycle PCR used a sample-barcoded 5' primer and a J-beta primer mix. Each TCR beta cDNA molecule received a unique molecular identifier from a template-switch 5' adaptor carrying 12 random nucleotides. Each sample yielded at least 2.5 million CDR3-containing paired-end reads. All of the RNA was converted into first-strand cDNA using the Mint cDNA synthesis kit, with a TRBC-specific oligonucleotide serving as the primer. Following uracil-DNA glycosylase treatment, a first 18-cycle PCR with universal primers M1SS and BC2_uni_R was performed on all cDNA. In the paper's pipeline: Normalization of each sample was performed by random selection of 1 million high-quality reads, each carrying a distinct molecular identifier. Reads sharing molecular identifiers were discarded rather than binned into consensus sequences. CDR3 identification, clonotype clustering and error correction used MiTCR with a Q25 quality threshold and the strictest error-elimination algorithm. A nonparametric unseen species model using Euler transformation provided a lower-bound estimate of total TCR beta diversity. TCRdb trimmed the raw reads at Q25, called clones with MiXCR and kept productive beta chains. For every CDR3 protein sequence, its rows merge into one entry that carries the most common genes and DNA. What appears here as the V and J calls and clone size reflects TCRdb's work, not the paper's. The sample contains 1.5 million or so distinct CDR3 sequences, 35% to 45% of them found a single time. The ten largest clones add up to about 3.8% of the sample.

Concerning this clonotype: Its antigen is not yet known. Base qualities are not provided; no much larger clone lies one nucleotide away.

The sequenced sample was blood. The receptor was derived from a woman aged 18-35 years in good health. The rearrangement joined TRBV9 to TRBJ2-1, with the D segment identity uncertain. The CDR3 has the sequence CASSVTLSSYNEQFF. The DNA sequence is given as TGTGCCAGCAGCGTGACGTTAAGCTCCTACAATGAGCAGTTCTTC.